Detailed here is one T cell receptor (beta chain). The antigen is unknown. This record comes from a study of identical twins. The CDR3 consists of 14 residues. Germline V gene sequence: CDR1 SEHNR, CDR2 FQNEAQ (reference sequence). V was pared by 5 bases and J by 5 bases, with 16 bases between. TCRdb reanalysed the 5' RACE reads using MiXCR and keeps one entry per CDR3 protein. Of approximately 700,000 distinct CDR3 sequences in the sample, approximately 18% are singletons; the top ten hold 13%. Findings of the study overall: The study found that models underestimated out-of-frame TCR alpha sharing in monozygotic twins.

These data were also filed under a second study, of T cells expressing NK-cell markers. That study reports: From sorted CD3+CD56+NKG2C+, CD3+CD56+NKG2C- and CD3+CD56-NKG2C+ T cells came the TCR beta repertoires.

The sample was PBMCs. V is TRBV7-9 and J is TRBJ2-7, with D possibly being TRBD1 or TRBD2 (6 bases each). The TCR sequence derives from a woman younger than 35 in good health. The CDR3 is CASSADRGGNEQYF. The CDR3 nucleotides read TGTGCCAGCAGCGCTGATAGAGGGGGGAACGAGCAGTACTTC. Full variable domain (rest looked up from reference TRBV7-9 and TRBJ2-7): DTGVSQNPRHKITKRGQNVTFRCDPISEHNRLYWYRQTLGQGPEFLTYFQNEAQLEKSRLLSDRFSAERPKGSFSTLEIQRTEQGDSAMYLCASSADRGGNEQYFGPGTRLTVT.